This T cell receptor beta chain appears in the sequencing data of a study of cytomegalovirus exposure and HLA in healthy donors. Study-level results: On later analysis, the bulk of CMV-associated TCR beta chains appeared to be HLA-restricted.

V lost 2 bases to trimming and J lost 1 base, with 3 bases between them. Germline V gives CDR1 SSHAT, CDR2 FNYEAQ (reference sequence). This CDR3 is built from 13 residues. Worth noting for this clone: The target antigen is unknown. The sample has other DNA sequences that encode this CDR3 too.

The PCR contained 60 Vbeta and 13 Jbeta primers. Data came from immunoSEQ multiplex PCR; TCRdb stores just in-frame clones and leaves some out. The table includes 130,000 to 150,000 clones, roughly 80% detected once. The sequence was collected from a man aged 35 to 55 in good health and CMV-seropositive. Sequenced sample: PBMCs. The rearrangement links TRBV7-7 to TRBJ1-3; D not resolved. CDR3 residues: CASSLSSGNTIYF. The DNA of the CDR3 is TGTGCCAGCAGCTTATCTTCTGGAAACACCATATATTTT.